What follows are 20 T cell receptor beta chains derived from one specimen sequenced in a study of blood T cell repertoires in COVID-19. The assay was immunoSEQ multiplex PCR, and TCRdb's table has in-frame clones only and misses some. Of about 23,000 clones listed, 80% to 95% are singletons. The sequencing input was peripheral blood. These receptors were obtained from a human donor in a cohort sampled during active COVID-19.

The J gene is TRBJ1-2, the V gene TRBV19; no clear D. V was shortened by 2 bases and J by 4 bases, with 8 bases between the two germline ends. This CDR3 is 13 amino acids long. Germline V gives CDR1 LNHDA, CDR2 SQIVND (reference sequence). CDR3 amino acids: CASSITESYGYTF. DNA of the CDR3: TGTGCCAGTAGTATAACCGAGAGCTATGGCTACACCTTC. The full variable domain, with the rest looked up from reference TRBV19 and TRBJ1-2, is DGGITQSPKYLFRKEGQNVTLSCEQNLNHDAMYWYRQDPGQGLRLIYYSQIVNDFQKGDIAEGYSVSREKKESFPLTVTSAQKNPTAFYLCASSITESYGYTFGSGTRLTVV.

This clone appeared a few times. J is TRBJ2-3 and V is TRBV7-9, with 9 bases lining up with TRBD1. V shed 9 bases, J shed 2 bases, and the junction held 6 bases outside the gene matches. CDR1 and CDR2 (germline): SEHNR, FQNEAQ (reference sequence). This CDR3 comprises 14 residues. The CDR3 is CASTGTGSTDTQYF. The CDR3 DNA reads as TGTGCCAGTACGGGGACAGGGTCCACAGATACGCAGTATTTT.

In its sample, this clone was seen once. V and J are TRBV2 and TRBJ2-7; 9 bases agree with TRBD2. V shed 0 bases and J 0 bases; nucleotides not matched to a gene: 3. Germline lookup yields CDR1 SNHLY and CDR2 FYNNEI. This CDR3 is 16 amino acids long. In nucleotides, the CDR3 is TGTGCCAGCAGTGAAGCGGCGGGGGGGGTCTCCTACGAGCAGTACTTC. This translates into CASSEAAGGVSYEQYF.

The chain joins TRBV5-1 to TRBJ1-1; D is perhaps TRBD1 (5 bases). From germline, CDR1 is SGHRS and CDR2 YFSETQ. V lost 1 base to trimming and J lost 3 bases, with 13 bases between them. The CDR3 extends over 15 amino acids. The CDR3 nucleotides are TGCGCCAGCAGCTTGTTCGGGCGGGGGGACACTGAAGCTTTCTTT. Translation gives CASSLFGRGDTEAFF.

V and J are TRBV3-1 (or the pseudogene TRBV3-2) and TRBJ2-3; maybe TRBD2 (6 bases). The CDR3 loop spans 15 amino acids. Per germline, CDR1 LGHDT and CDR2 YNNKEL (reference sequence). V gave up 1 base and J gave up 4 bases, with 12 bases separating them. The CDR3 loop reads CASSQVLATADTQYF. CDR3 DNA: TGTGCCAGCAGCCAAGTCCTAGCGACCGCAGATACGCAGTATTTT.

Only a few counts were recorded for this clone. The chain links TRBV6-5 to TRBJ2-1; D is uncertain. This CDR3 comprises 13 residues. The germline V gene encodes CDR1 MNHEY and CDR2 SVGAGI. The V end lost 2 bases, the J end lost 6 bases, and 8 bases lay between the germline ends. The CDR3 nucleotides are TGTGCCAGCAGTTACGGCAGACTCAATGAGCAGTTCTTC. It is translated as CASSYGRLNEQFF.

This clone was detected only once. The chain uses TRBV7-9 and TRBJ2-3; the D gene is possibly TRBD2 (5 bases). The germline V gene has CDR1 SEHNR and CDR2 FQNEAQ (reference sequence). The CDR3 length is 14 residues. V was trimmed by 5 bases and J by 1 base, leaving 10 bases between them. The CDR3 spells CASSPSLGTDTQYF. The CDR3 nucleotides are TGTGCCAGCAGCCCTAGCTTGGGCACAGATACGCAGTATTTT.

The J gene is TRBJ1-5, the V gene TRBV7-6; 8 bases agree with TRBD1. The CDR3 totals 15 residues. J was trimmed by 5 bases and V by 5 bases; bases with no gene match: 8. In germline, CDR1 is SGHVS, CDR2 FNYEAQ. CDR3 nucleotides: TGTGCCAGCAGCGTAGGACAGGGAAGACATCAGCCCCAGCATTTT. This encodes CASSVGQGRHQPQHF. The whole variable domain, remainder taken from reference TRBV7-6 and TRBJ1-5, is GAGVSQSPRYKVTKRGQDVALRCDPISGHVSLYWYRQALGQGPEFLTYFNYEAQQDKSGLPNDRFSAERPEGSISTLTIQRTEQRDSAMYRCASSVGQGRHQPQHFGDGTRLSIL.

The chain links TRBV7-9 to TRBJ1-6; weak D call: TRBD1 (6 bases). From germline, CDR1 is SEHNR and CDR2 FQNEAQ (reference sequence). The CDR3 covers 12 residues. With 5 bases removed from V and 11 bases from J, the gap between germline ends came to 10 bases. The CDR3 sequence: CASSDQGPPLHF. The CDR3 nucleotides are TGTGCCAGCAGCGACCAGGGGCCACCCCTCCACTTT.

J is TRBJ1-6 and V is TRBV6-4; the match to TRBD1 covers 9 bases. The CDR3 runs 17 residues. Germline loops: CDR1 MRHNA, CDR2 SNTAGT. Germline trimming cut 0 bases from V and 9 bases from J; bases unmatched to any gene: 9. The CDR3 sequence: CASSDSFTGGWGSPLHF. CDR3 nucleotides: TGTGCCAGCAGTGACTCGTTCACAGGGGGCTGGGGTTCACCCCTCCACTTT.

This clone was counted a single time. The V call is TRBV19, the J call TRBJ1-2; tentatively, D is TRBD1 (5 bases). Trimming cost V 4 bases and J 14 bases, with 20 bases left between them. The germline V gene encodes CDR1 LNHDA and CDR2 SQIVND (reference sequence). There are 13 residues in the CDR3. This chain's CDR3 is CASSTEGRQSSTF. The CDR3 DNA reads as TGTGCCAGTAGTACCGAAGGTAGACAGTCATCGACCTTC.

The V and J genes are TRBV5-1 and TRBJ2-1, with unresolved D. The length of the CDR3 is 14 residues. Germline CDR1 and CDR2: SGHRS and YFSETQ. CDR3 DNA sequence: TGCGCAACCTCTCCCACTGACACCTACAATGAGCAGTTCTTC. Translated: CATSPTDTYNEQFF.

This clone was seen only a few times. The chain has TRBV10-2 and TRBJ2-1, with D possibly matching TRBD2 (6 bases). Trimming removed 4 bases from V and 8 bases from J, with 9 bases in between. This CDR3 is built from 12 residues. In germline, CDR1 is WSHSY, CDR2 SAAADI. The CDR3 sequence is CASSGWGDEQFF. The DNA for the CDR3 is TGCGCCAGCAGTGGTTGGGGGGATGAGCAGTTCTTC.

The chain is built from TRBV6-5 and TRBJ2-7; TRBD2 matches at 7 bases. Germline assignment: CDR1 MNHEY and CDR2 SVGAGI. Losses at the gene ends were 10 bases for V and 4 bases for J; bases not matched to a gene: 7. The CDR3 loop spans 12 amino acids. The CDR3 sequence is CATRDYAYEQYF. The CDR3 coding sequence is TGTGCCACCCGGGACTACGCATACGAGCAGTACTTC.

The rearrangement links TRBV6-5 to TRBJ2-1, with TRBD2 matching over 11 bases. With 6 bases clipped from V and 6 bases from J, the junction kept 4 bases outside the gene matches. Germline V gene sequence: CDR1 MNHEY, CDR2 SVGAGI. The CDR3 has 14 residues. CDR3 amino acids: CASRLAGGFNEQFF. The DNA for the CDR3 is TGTGCCAGCAGGCTAGCGGGGGGTTTCAATGAGCAGTTCTTC.

The chain uses TRBV20-1 and TRBJ2-5; 13 nucleotides align to TRBD2. CDR1 is DFQATT and CDR2 is SNEGSKA in the germline V gene (reference sequence). Trimming removed 3 bases from V and 5 bases from J; junction bases left unmatched: 3. The CDR3 is made up of 14 amino acids. DNA for the CDR3: TGCAGTGCTAGTCCACTAGCGGGGGGGGAGACCCAGTACTTC. This encodes CSASPLAGGETQYF.

This chain joins TRBV7-2 and TRBJ1-2; 7 nucleotides agree with TRBD1. V lost 5 bases and J lost 14; bases outside the gene matches: 14. CDR1 is SGHTA and CDR2 is FQGNSA in the germline V gene. The length of the CDR3 is 13 residues. CDR3 DNA: TGTGCCAGCAGCACCGGGACAGCCGGAGATAGGACCTTC. Amino acid sequence: CASSTGTAGDRTF.

This clone was recorded only once. The chain joins TRBV19 to TRBJ1-5; possibly TRBD1 for D (6 bases). The germline V gene has CDR1 LNHDA and CDR2 SQIVND (reference sequence). The CDR3 has 13 residues. V lost 5 bases, J lost 6 bases, and 11 bases lay in between. The CDR3 DNA reads TGTGCCAGTAGTGAGGGGGTCCCTCAGCCCCAGCATTTT. Protein sequence: CASSEGVPQPQHF.

The chain couples TRBV10-3 to TRBJ2-5; 15 positions match TRBD2. This CDR3 comprises 17 residues. Germline lookup yields CDR1 ENHRY and CDR2 SYGVKD. With V trimmed by 4 bases and J by 2 bases, 5 bases remained unmatched. CDR3 protein: CAISGTSGGARQETQYF. In nucleotides, the CDR3 is TGTGCCATCAGTGGGACTAGCGGGGGGGCCAGGCAAGAGACCCAGTACTTC.

This chain links TRBV9 with TRBJ2-7, with 16 positions matching TRBD2. Trimming took 4 bases from V and 5 from J; bases not matched to a gene: 6. The length of the CDR3 is 16 residues. The germline V gene encodes CDR1 SGDLS and CDR2 YYNGEE. The CDR3 sequence: CASSPRGTSGGDEQYF. The DNA for the CDR3 is TGTGCCAGCAGCCCACGAGGGACTAGCGGGGGGGACGAGCAGTACTTC.